This T cell receptor (beta chain) was identified in a study of shared clonotypes between healthy human individuals. Study overall: Each donor had three CD4 naive, three CD4 memory, two CD8 naive and one CD8 memory plate. Study-level results: The sharing of 4% to 5.5% of naive CD4 clonotypes was seen across a handful of donors.

For this clone: The antigen remains undetermined.

Naivety among CD8 cells was defined by CD45RO negativity and positive CCR7 selection, thereby excluding terminally differentiated effector memory CD45RA+ cells. V shed 4 bases and J 1 base; nucleotides not matched to a gene: 7. The CDR3 has 15 residues. Per the germline V gene, CDR1 is GTSNPN and CDR2 is SVGIG (reference sequence). The DNA input per sorted-subset replicate PCR was roughly 0.2 ug, corresponding to 28,000 or so T cell genomes. Sequencing used immunoSEQ multiplex PCR; TCRdb keeps in-frame clones, though not all of them. The sample includes just over 2,000,000 clones, approximately 95% of them seen just once.

The rearrangement links TRBV30 to TRBJ1-5, with TRBD1 identical over 7 bases. Sequenced input: naive CD8+ T cells sorted from blood. The receptor was isolated from a young man in good health. CDR3 nucleotides: TGTGCCTGGACCGAGGGAGGGGGCAGCAATCAGCCCCAGCATTTT. This codes for CAWTEGGGSNQPQHF.